Listed below are T cell receptor beta chains from one sample, sequenced in a study of cytomegalovirus exposure and HLA in healthy donors. The table came from immunoSEQ multiplex PCR; TCRdb's copy has only in-frame clones and leaves some out. Here the sample spans roughly 220,000 clones, approximately 80% being singletons. Material for sequencing was PBMCs. The receptor source for this set is a woman aged 25 to 39 in good health and CMV-seropositive. Both conserved end residues are part of each CDR3. D genes are given only for firm matches. Expanded clones get a size class; other rows say once, few or many, or leave the size out.

CATMMMESYNEQFF | TGTGCCACTATGATGATGGAGAGCTACAATGAGCAGTTCTTC | TRBJ2-1 | . | TRBV27 | .
CASSLGVTGIVYNEQFF | TGTGCCAGCAGCTTAGGAGTGACAGGGATTGTCTACAATGAGCAGTTCTTC | TRBJ2-1 | TRBD1 | TRBV11-2 | .
CASRGLAGSGYEQYF | TGTGCCAGCAGAGGACTGGCGGGATCGGGCTACGAGCAGTACTTC | TRBJ2-7 | . | TRBV11-3 | few
CASSVGGSGSYEQYF | TGTGCCAGCAGCGTAGGTGGTAGCGGCAGCTACGAGCAGTACTTC | TRBJ2-7 | . | TRBV9 | .
CASSLRIADTQYF | TGTGCCAGCAGCTTAAGAATCGCAGATACGCAGTATTTT | TRBJ2-3 | . | TRBV7-3 | .
CASSLQDSRSNEQFF | TGCGCCAGCAGCTTGCAGGACTCGCGGAGCAATGAGCAGTTCTTC | TRBJ2-1 | . | TRBV5-1 | .
CASSFTRGNTGELFF | TGCGCCAGCAGCTTTACCAGGGGGAACACCGGGGAGCTGTTTTTT | TRBJ2-2 | . | TRBV5-1 | .
CASPDSNQPQHF | TGTGCCAGCCCCGATAGCAATCAGCCCCAGCATTTT | TRBJ1-5 | . | TRBV6-1 | .
CASSEYRGPTYEQYF | TGTGCCAGCAGTGAATACAGGGGGCCAACCTACGAGCAGTACTTC | TRBJ2-7 | TRBD1 | TRBV6-1 | .
CASSGGLPSSYEQYF | TGTGCCAGCAGCGGGGGACTACCCAGCTCCTACGAGCAGTACTTC | TRBJ2-7 | TRBD2 | TRBV5-6 | .
CASRWDRVTEAFF | TGTGCCAGTAGATGGGACAGGGTCACTGAAGCTTTCTTT | TRBJ1-1 | TRBD1 | TRBV19 | .
CASSRTVNTGELFF | TGTGCCAGCAGTAGGACGGTTAACACCGGGGAGCTGTTTTTT | TRBJ2-2 | . | TRBV2 | .
CASSTRGWNYGYTF | TGTGCCAGCAGTACTAGGGGATGGAACTATGGCTACACCTTC | TRBJ1-2 | . | TRBV25-1 | few
CATSRGGSSNQPQHF | TGTGCCACCAGCAGAGGTGGGAGTAGCAATCAGCCCCAGCATTTT | TRBJ1-5 | . | TRBV15 | .
CASSVRLDEQYF | TGTGCCAGCAGCGTACGACTAGACGAGCAGTACTTC | TRBJ2-7 | . | TRBV12-1 | .
CASSLTSGGLPYEQYF | TGTGCCAGCAGCTTGACCTCAGGGGGTCTTCCCTACGAGCAGTACTTC | TRBJ2-7 | TRBD1 | TRBV7-3 | .
CASSLEVNFNEQFF | TGTGCCAGCAGCTTAGAGGTTAACTTCAATGAGCAGTTCTTC | TRBJ2-1 | . | TRBV13 | .
CAWSVVTEGGEQFF | TGTGCCTGGAGTGTAGTCACTGAAGGAGGTGAGCAGTTCTTC | TRBJ2-1 | . | TRBV30 | .
CASGLVAGGQETQYF | TGTGCTAGTGGTTTGGTAGCTGGCGGGCAAGAGACCCAGTACTTC | TRBJ2-5 | . | TRBV12-5 | once
CASSAGTVNPGVTEAFF | TGCGCCAGCAGTGCAGGGACGGTTAATCCAGGAGTAACTGAAGCTTTCTTT | TRBJ1-1 | . | TRBV10-1 | .
CAWTPSGVEQYF | TGTGCCTGGACTCCGTCGGGGGTCGAGCAGTACTTC | TRBJ2-7 | . | TRBV30 | .
CASKMKQGTEAFF | TGTGCCAGCAAAATGAAACAGGGCACTGAAGCTTTCTTT | TRBJ1-1 | . | TRBV6-5 | .
CSARGRGSQHF | TGCAGTGCTAGAGGCAGGGGGTCCCAGCATTTT | TRBJ1-5 | TRBD1 | TRBV20-1 | .
CASSLVSLYTDTQYF | TGTGCCAGCAGCTTGGTCTCCCTTTACACAGATACGCAGTATTTT | TRBJ2-3 | . | TRBV5-6 | .
CASSFQGSYNEQFF | TGTGCCAGCAGCTTTCAGGGCTCCTACAATGAGCAGTTCTTC | TRBJ2-1 | . | TRBV11-3 | once
CASSPTGQGTNYGYTF | TGTGCCAGCAGTCCCACGGGACAGGGTACTAACTATGGCTACACCTTC | TRBJ1-2 | TRBD1 | TRBV9 | .
CASSYSMSGPHEQYF | TGTGCCAGCAGTTACTCGATGTCGGGTCCTCACGAGCAGTACTTC | TRBJ2-7 | . | TRBV6-5 | .
CASSYIPPGAGTEAFF | TGTGCCAGCAGTTACATCCCCCCAGGGGCCGGCACTGAAGCTTTCTTT | TRBJ1-1 | . | TRBV6-5 | .
CAWVKTGWDTEAFF | TGTGCCTGGGTAAAGACAGGGTGGGACACTGAAGCTTTCTTT | TRBJ1-1 | TRBD1 | TRBV30 | .
CARSGGNEQFF | TGCGCCAGGTCGGGAGGTAATGAGCAGTTCTTC | TRBJ2-1 | TRBD2 | TRBV5-1 | .
CASSESLLGETQYF | TGCGCCAGCAGTGAGAGTCTTTTAGGAGAGACCCAGTACTTC | TRBJ2-5 | . | TRBV10-1 | .
CASSATSGITNTGELFF | TGTGCCAGCAGCGCGACTAGCGGGATAACGAACACCGGGGAGCTGTTTTTT | TRBJ2-2 | TRBD2 | TRBV9 | .
CASEGTGELFF | TGTGCCAGCGAGGGCACCGGGGAGCTGTTTTTT | TRBJ2-2 | . | TRBV6-5 | .
CASSQDRSGRGTQYF | TGCGCCAGCAGCCAAGATCGGAGCGGGAGGGGTACGCAGTATTTT | TRBJ2-3 | TRBD2 | TRBV4-3 | .
CASSQDRDRTNTEAFF | TGTGCCAGCAGCCAAGACCGGGACAGGACGAACACTGAAGCTTTCTTT | TRBJ1-1 | TRBD1 | TRBV4-2 | .
CASSSGSFDEQYF | TGTGCCAGCAGCAGCGGGAGTTTTGACGAGCAGTACTTC | TRBJ2-7 | TRBD2 | TRBV5-6 | .
CASSRQGPYEQYF | TGTGCCAGCAGCAGACAGGGGCCCTACGAGCAGTACTTC | TRBJ2-7 | TRBD1 | TRBV6-5 | .
CASSLSRPDTQYF | TGTGCCAGCAGTCTCAGTAGGCCAGATACGCAGTATTTT | TRBJ2-3 | . | TRBV27 | .
CASSPRREGFF | TGTGCCAGCAGCCCGCGAAGAGAGGGTTTCTTT | TRBJ1-1 | . | TRBV9 | .
CSVGLAGAGEQYF | TGCAGCGTTGGCCTAGCGGGAGCAGGGGAGCAGTACTTC | TRBJ2-7 | TRBD2 | TRBV29-1 | .